The rows below give T cell receptor beta chains drawn from one sample of a study of cytomegalovirus exposure and HLA in healthy donors. Here immunoSEQ multiplex PCR was the method, and the copy in TCRdb shows in-frame clones only, minus some. The repertoire includes roughly 200,000 clones, over 75% of them detected once, and about 2.5% sits in the top ten. Sequenced sample: PBMCs. The receptor set was obtained from a woman aged 50 to 60 in good health and CMV-seronegative. Each CDR3 is given with its conserved first and last residue. The D gene is left open where the match is weak. The size field is filled for only some rows; it gives once, few, many or a size class.

abundance	v_gene	j_gene	d_gene	CDR3aa	CDR3nt
NA	TRBV28	TRBJ2-7	TRBD1	CASSLRTGSIGEQYF	TGTGCCAGCAGTTTAAGGACAGGGAGCATCGGCGAGCAGTACTTC
NA	TRBV4-2	TRBJ2-1	NA	CASSQEGTPGSNEQFF	TGTGCCAGCAGCCAAGAGGGTACCCCCGGGAGCAATGAGCAGTTCTTC
NA	TRBV27	TRBJ1-4	NA	CASSLRPGQNEKLFF	TGTGCCAGCAGTTTACGGCCGGGACAAAATGAAAAACTGTTTTTT
NA	TRBV28	TRBJ2-7	TRBD1	CASSSETGGESSYEQYF	TGTGCCAGCAGTTCGGAGACAGGGGGCGAGAGCTCCTACGAGCAGTACTTC
NA	TRBV28	TRBJ2-2	NA	CASRRNTGELFF	TGTGCCAGCCGCAGGAACACCGGGGAGCTGTTTTTT
NA	TRBV28	TRBJ1-2	TRBD1	CASSTGVTNYGYTF	TGTGCCAGCAGTACAGGGGTCACTAACTATGGCTACACCTTC
few	TRBV7-6	TRBJ1-4	TRBD1	CASSLAKTGRHEKLFF	TGTGCCAGCAGCTTAGCTAAGACAGGGCGCCATGAAAAACTGTTTTTT
NA	TRBV28	TRBJ2-2	NA	CASSFLEGMRELFF	TGTGCCAGCAGTTTTCTGGAGGGGATGAGGGAGCTGTTTTTT
NA	TRBV4-1	TRBJ2-7	TRBD1	CASSPLGQGVYEQYF	TGCGCCAGCAGCCCGTTAGGACAGGGGGTCTACGAGCAGTACTTC
NA	TRBV28	TRBJ2-7	TRBD2	CASLGGIGGLAELSSYEQYF	TGTGCCAGTTTAGGCGGGATAGGGGGACTAGCGGAGTTAAGCTCCTACGAGCAGTACTTC
NA	TRBV25-1	TRBJ2-1	TRBD2	CASSEGGSYNEQFF	TGTGCCAGCAGTGAGGGGGGGTCCTACAATGAGCAGTTCTTC
NA	TRBV18	TRBJ2-2	NA	CASRAGSTGELFF	TGTGCCAGCCGAGCAGGGTCCACCGGGGAGCTGTTTTTT
NA	TRBV10-2	TRBJ2-5	TRBD2	CASSEPSSGRAGREETQYF	TGCGCCAGCAGTGAGCCCTCTAGCGGGAGGGCAGGGCGGGAGGAGACCCAGTACTTC
few	TRBV5-1	TRBJ2-2	NA	CASSLAYSPGTTENTGELFF	TGCGCCAGCAGCTTGGCTTATTCCCCCGGGACAACGGAAAACACCGGGGAGCTGTTTTTT
once	TRBV6-5	TRBJ1-1	NA	CASSYRVTNTEAFF	TGTGCCAGCAGTTACAGAGTAACGAACACTGAAGCTTTCTTT
NA	TRBV5-1	TRBJ2-7	TRBD2	CASSTIAGEGYEQYF	TGCGCCAGCAGCACCATAGCGGGAGAAGGCTACGAGCAGTACTTC
NA	TRBV27	TRBJ2-7	NA	CASSLSGANEQYF	TGTGCCAGCAGTTTATCGGGAGCTAATGAGCAGTACTTC
once	TRBV30	TRBJ2-3	TRBD1	CAWRDPGTGGVGTDTQYF	TGTGCCTGGAGGGACCCCGGGACAGGGGGAGTAGGGACAGATACGCAGTATTTT
NA	TRBV5-1	TRBJ2-2	NA	CASSLRQTNTGELFF	TGCGCCAGCAGCTTGAGACAGACGAACACCGGGGAGCTGTTTTTT
NA	TRBV27	TRBJ1-1	TRBD1	CASSWDSLWTEAFF	TGTGCCAGCAGTTGGGACAGTTTGTGGACTGAAGCTTTCTTT
NA	TRBV2	TRBJ1-5	NA	CASMTEDGQPQHF	TGTGCCAGCATGACAGAGGACGGTCAGCCCCAGCATTTT
NA	TRBV5-4	TRBJ2-2	TRBD2	CASSIAGVDTGELFF	TGTGCCAGCAGCATAGCGGGAGTAGATACCGGGGAGCTGTTTTTT
NA	TRBV11-2	TRBJ2-5	TRBD1	CASSRSGTGGETQYF	TGTGCCAGCAGCCGATCCGGGACAGGGGGCGAGACCCAGTACTTC
NA	TRBV12-5	TRBJ2-2	NA	CASGEQGSGELFF	TGTGCTAGTGGGGAACAGGGTTCCGGGGAGCTGTTTTTT
NA	TRBV4-2	TRBJ2-5	TRBD2	CASSQAALAGDGETQYF	TGTGCCAGCAGCCAAGCGGCACTAGCGGGAGATGGTGAGACCCAGTACTTC
NA	TRBV20-1	TRBJ1-1	NA	CSANPAAEAFF	TGCAGTGCTAACCCCGCCGCGGAGGCTTTCTTT
few	TRBV9	TRBJ1-4	NA	CASSLNTATNEKLFF	TGTGCCAGCAGCCTTAATACTGCAACTAATGAAAAACTGTTTTTT
NA	TRBV27	TRBJ2-3	TRBD2	CASSLRDYRGTDTQYF	TGTGCCAGCAGCCTCCGGGACTATAGGGGCACAGATACGCAGTATTTT
few	TRBV7-9	TRBJ2-7	NA	CASSLAPGQYF	TGTGCCAGCAGCTTAGCCCCAGGCCAATACTTC
NA	TRBV7-6	TRBJ1-3	TRBD1	CASSSGQQISGNTIYF	TGTGCCAGCAGCTCGGGACAGCAGATCTCTGGAAACACCATATATTTT
NA	TRBV2	TRBJ2-7	NA	CASSGGGSPFEQYF	TGTGCCAGCAGTGGAGGAGGTTCCCCTTTCGAGCAGTACTTC
NA	TRBV5-4	TRBJ2-7	NA	CASRSGTSAYEQYF	TGTGCCAGCAGGTCCGGGACTTCAGCCTACGAGCAGTACTTC
NA	TRBV29-1	TRBJ2-7	NA	CSVFTGIYEQYF	TGCAGCGTTTTCACAGGGATCTACGAGCAGTACTTC
NA	TRBV28	TRBJ1-2	TRBD1	CASSPGTVDGYTF	TGTGCCAGCAGTCCCGGGACAGTGGATGGCTACACCTTC
NA	TRBV4-1	TRBJ2-2	TRBD2	CASSQLGFSGNGRTGELFF	TGCGCCAGCAGCCAATTAGGTTTTAGCGGGAATGGGAGGACCGGGGAGCTGTTTTTT
few	TRBV4-2	TRBJ2-1	TRBD1	CASSLSTGQGQFF	TGTGCCAGCAGCCTTTCTACGGGACAGGGGCAGTTCTTC
NA	TRBV7-9	TRBJ2-7	NA	CASSLQGGYEQYF	TGTGCCAGCAGCTTGCAGGGCGGATACGAGCAGTACTTC
NA	TRBV6-5	TRBJ2-5	TRBD2	CASSARTSRETQYF	TGTGCCAGCAGTGCGAGGACTAGTCGGGAGACCCAGTACTTC
NA	TRBV15	TRBJ2-5	TRBD1	CATSRDRGDRALEQYF	TGTGCCACCAGCAGAGATCGTGGGGACAGGGCCCTAGAGCAGTACTTC
NA	TRBV28	TRBJ2-7	NA	CASSHGGEYSYEQYF	TGTGCCAGCAGCCACGGAGGGGAATATTCCTACGAGCAGTACTTC
NA	TRBV7-9	TRBJ2-4	NA	CSSSPAGANIQYF	TGTTCCAGCAGCCCAGCCGGAGCAAACATTCAGTACTTC
NA	TRBV30	TRBJ2-7	TRBD1	CAWSVTGGEYEQYF	TGTGCCTGGAGTGTGACAGGGGGGGAATACGAGCAGTACTTC
once	TRBV28	TRBJ2-1	TRBD2	CASNPGGGPGQQFF	TGTGCCAGCAACCCGGGGGGTGGACCTGGTCAGCAGTTCTTC
NA	TRBV7-4	TRBJ1-5	TRBD1	CASSPGTGGLLSNQPQHF	TGTGCCAGCAGTCCCGGGACAGGGGGCCTTCTTAGCAATCAGCCCCAGCATTTT
NA	TRBV4-1	TRBJ2-7	NA	CASSPQEGRTSYEQYF	TGCGCCAGCAGCCCCCAGGAGGGGCGCACCTCCTACGAGCAGTACTTC
once	TRBV28	TRBJ1-1	TRBD1	CASSFDRGGTEAFF	TGTGCCAGCAGTTTTGACAGGGGGGGCACTGAAGCTTTCTTT
NA	TRBV11-2	TRBJ1-1	TRBD1	CASSPLGWNGQGSPEAFF	TGTGCCAGCAGCCCCCTAGGGTGGAACGGACAGGGAAGTCCTGAAGCTTTCTTT
NA	TRBV6-1	TRBJ1-2	NA	CASMDTRVLNYGYTF	TGTGCCAGCATGGACACCAGGGTGCTTAACTATGGCTACACCTTC
NA	TRBV2	TRBJ1-1	NA	CASRRQAGLEAFF	TGTGCCAGCAGAAGACAAGCGGGTCTTGAAGCTTTCTTT
NA	TRBV7-9	TRBJ2-3	NA	CASSLTVAGGTDTQYF	TGTGCCAGCAGTCTTACCGTGGCAGGGGGCACAGATACGCAGTATTTT